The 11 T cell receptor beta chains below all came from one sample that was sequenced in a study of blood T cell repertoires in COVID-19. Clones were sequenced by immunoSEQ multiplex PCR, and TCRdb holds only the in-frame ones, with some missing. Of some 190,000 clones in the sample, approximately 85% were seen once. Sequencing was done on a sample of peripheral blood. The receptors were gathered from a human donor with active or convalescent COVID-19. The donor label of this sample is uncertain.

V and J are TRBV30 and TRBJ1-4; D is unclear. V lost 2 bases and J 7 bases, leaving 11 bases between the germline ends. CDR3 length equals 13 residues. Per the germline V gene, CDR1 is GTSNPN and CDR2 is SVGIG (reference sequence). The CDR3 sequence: CAWSLKGGEKLFF. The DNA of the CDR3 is TGTGCCTGGAGTCTCAAAGGAGGTGAAAAACTGTTTTTT.

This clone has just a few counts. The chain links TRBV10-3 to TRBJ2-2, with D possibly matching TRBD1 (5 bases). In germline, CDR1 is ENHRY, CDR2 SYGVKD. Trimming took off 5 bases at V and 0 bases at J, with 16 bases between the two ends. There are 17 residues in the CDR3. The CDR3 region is CAISNPKTAANTGELFF. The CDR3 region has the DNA TGTGCCATCAGTAACCCCAAGACAGCAGCGAACACCGGGGAGCTGTTTTTT.

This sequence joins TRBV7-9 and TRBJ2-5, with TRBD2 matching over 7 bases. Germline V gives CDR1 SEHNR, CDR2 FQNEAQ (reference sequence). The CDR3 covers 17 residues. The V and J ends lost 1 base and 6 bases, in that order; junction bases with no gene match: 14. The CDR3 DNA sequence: TGTGCCAGCAGCTTAGACTGGTGGGGCGGGACTAAGAAGACCCAGTACTTC. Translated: CASSLDWWGGTKKTQYF.

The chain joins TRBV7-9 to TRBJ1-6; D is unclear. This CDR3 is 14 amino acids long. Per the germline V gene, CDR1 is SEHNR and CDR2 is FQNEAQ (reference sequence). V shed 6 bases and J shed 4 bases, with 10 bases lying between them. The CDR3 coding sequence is TGTGCCAGCAGTTTTGACATTTATAATTCACCCCTCCACTTT. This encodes CASSFDIYNSPLHF.

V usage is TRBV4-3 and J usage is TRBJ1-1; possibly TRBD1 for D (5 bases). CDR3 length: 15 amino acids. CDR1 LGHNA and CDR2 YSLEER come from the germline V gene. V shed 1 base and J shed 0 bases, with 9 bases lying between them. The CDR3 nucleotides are TGCGCCAGCAGCCAAGTTGCGGACATGAACACTGAAGCTTTCTTT. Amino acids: CASSQVADMNTEAFF.

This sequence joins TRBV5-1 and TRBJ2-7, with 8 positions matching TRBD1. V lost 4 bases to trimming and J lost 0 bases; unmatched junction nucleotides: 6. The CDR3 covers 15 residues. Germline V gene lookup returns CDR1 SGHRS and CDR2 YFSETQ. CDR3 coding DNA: TGCGCCAGCAGCCCAACAGGGGGGTCCTCCTACGAGCAGTACTTC. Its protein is CASSPTGGSSYEQYF.

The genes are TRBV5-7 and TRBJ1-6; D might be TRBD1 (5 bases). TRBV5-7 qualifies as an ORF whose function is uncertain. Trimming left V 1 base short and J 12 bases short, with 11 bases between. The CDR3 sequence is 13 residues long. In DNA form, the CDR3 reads TGTGCCAGCAGCTTGTGGCAGGGTAGACCCCTCCACTTT. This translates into CASSLWQGRPLHF.

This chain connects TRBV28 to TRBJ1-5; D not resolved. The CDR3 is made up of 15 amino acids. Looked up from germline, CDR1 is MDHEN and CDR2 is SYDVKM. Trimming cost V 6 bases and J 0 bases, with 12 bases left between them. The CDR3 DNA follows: TGTGCCAGCAGCCTGGGAGTTTATAGCAATCAGCCCCAGCATTTT. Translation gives CASSLGVYSNQPQHF.

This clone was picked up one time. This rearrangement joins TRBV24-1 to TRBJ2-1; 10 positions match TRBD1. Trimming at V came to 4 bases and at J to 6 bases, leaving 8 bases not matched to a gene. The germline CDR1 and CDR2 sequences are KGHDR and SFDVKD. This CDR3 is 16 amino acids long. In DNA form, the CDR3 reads TGTGCCACCAGTGAAGTAGACAGGGGGCCTTTCAATGAGCAGTTCTTC. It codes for CATSEVDRGPFNEQFF.

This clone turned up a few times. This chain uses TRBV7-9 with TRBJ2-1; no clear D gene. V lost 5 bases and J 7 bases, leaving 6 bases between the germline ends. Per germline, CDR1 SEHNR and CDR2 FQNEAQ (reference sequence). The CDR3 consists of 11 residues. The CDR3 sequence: CASSHRNEQFF. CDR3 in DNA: TGTGCCAGCAGCCACAGAAATGAGCAGTTCTTC.

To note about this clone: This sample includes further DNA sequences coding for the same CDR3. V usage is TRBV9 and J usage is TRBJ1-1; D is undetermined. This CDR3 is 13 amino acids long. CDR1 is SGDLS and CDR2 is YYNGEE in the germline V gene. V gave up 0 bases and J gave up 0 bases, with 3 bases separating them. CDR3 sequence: CASSVAVNTEAFF. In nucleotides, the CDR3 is TGTGCCAGCAGCGTAGCAGTGAACACTGAAGCTTTCTTT.